These 14 T cell receptor beta chains were sequenced from one sample in a study of shared clonotypes between healthy human individuals. Method: immunoSEQ multiplex PCR; TCRdb's copy keeps in-frame clones and lacks some. The sample yields approximately 1.9 million clones, 80% to 95% seen once. Terminally differentiated effector memory CD45RA+ cells were excluded from the naive CD8 cells, which were CD45RO-negative and positively selected for CCR7. Sequenced sample: naive CD8+ T cells from PBMCs. Source of these receptors: a man aged 18-30 years in good health. Some clones in this sample may be carry-over from other donors' samples.

Comments on this clone: This sample includes further DNA sequences coding for the same CDR3. The chain employs TRBV28 and TRBJ1-1; D possibly corresponds to TRBD1 (5 bases). With 3 bases removed from V and 1 base from J, the gap between germline ends came to 9 bases. Germline V gene lookup returns CDR1 MDHEN and CDR2 SYDVKM. The CDR3 loop spans 14 amino acids. DNA of the CDR3: TGTGCCAGCAGTTTGCGGGGCCCGAACACTGAAGCTTTCTTT. It specifies CASSLRGPNTEAFF.

This clone was observed once. The chain uses TRBV28 and TRBJ2-5, with D possibly TRBD2 on 6 matching bases. The germline gives CDR1 MDHEN, CDR2 SYDVKM. V shed 2 bases and J shed 1 base, with 11 bases lying between them. This CDR3 has 15 residues. In nucleotides, the CDR3 is TGTGCCAGCAGTTTAAATCGGGAGCGCCAAGAGACCCAGTACTTC. Residues: CASSLNRERQETQYF.

The genes are TRBV5-6 and TRBJ2-7, with D perhaps TRBD1 or TRBD2 (6 bases each). Germline V gene data show CDR1 as SGHDT and CDR2 as YYEEEE. The CDR3 consists of 13 residues. Trimming removed 2 bases at V and 6 bases at J, with 12 bases between. CDR3 sequence reads: CASSLGRGGEQYF. For the CDR3, the DNA is TGTGCCAGCAGCTTAGGCAGGGGAGGCGAGCAGTACTTC.

On this clone itself: Because the CDR3's place on the DNA is in doubt, the DNA is left out and the CDR3 is given as listed by TCRdb. The CDR3 is CASSPFGPGGEQYF. The V call is TRBV27, the J call TRBJ2-7; the D call TRBD1 from the table was never checked on the DNA. CDR1 is MNHEY, CDR2 SMNVEV, per germline (reference sequence). The CDR3 contains 14 residues when both ends are counted.

V and J are TRBV14 and TRBJ1-6, with TRBD1 matching 8 bases. Germline V lookup: CDR1 SGHDN, CDR2 FVKESK. V gave up 1 base and J gave up 7 bases; unmatched junction bases: 6. The CDR3 is 16 amino acids. The CDR3 region is CASSQAGQGYNSPLHF. The CDR3 DNA is TGTGCCAGCAGCCAAGCCGGACAGGGCTACAATTCACCCCTCCACTTT.

This chain connects TRBV29-1 to TRBJ2-1, with no clear D. The ends were cut back, 2 bases at V and 3 bases at J, with 8 bases in the middle. Germline V lookup: CDR1 SQVTM, CDR2 ANQGSEA. The CDR3 runs 13 residues. CDR3: CSVEILNYNEQFF. CDR3 nucleotide sequence: TGCAGCGTTGAAATCCTAAACTACAATGAGCAGTTCTTC.

The V and J genes are TRBV27 and TRBJ2-2; 8 nucleotides align to TRBD1. Trimming cost V 3 bases and J 5 bases; bases outside gene matches: 8. This CDR3 has 16 residues. Germline values: CDR1 MNHEY, CDR2 SMNVEV (reference sequence). The CDR3 sequence is CASSFVRGQGTGELFF. For the CDR3, the DNA is TGTGCCAGCAGTTTCGTCAGGGGGCAGGGAACCGGGGAGCTGTTTTTT.

This clone was counted a few times. The V gene is TRBV10-3, the J gene TRBJ1-1; 7 bases align to TRBD1. The CDR3 consists of 14 residues. V trimming: 6 bases; J trimming: 2 bases; junction bases outside the gene matches: 6. CDR1 ENHRY and CDR2 SYGVKD come from the germline V gene. Written as DNA, the CDR3 is TGTGCCATCAGAATAGGGACAGCTAACACTGAAGCTTTCTTT. Its translation: CAIRIGTANTEAFF.

This chain uses TRBV18 with TRBJ2-7; tentative D call: TRBD2 (10 bases). V was trimmed by 3 bases and J by 2 bases, leaving 38 bases between them. CDR3 length: 23 amino acids. Looked up from germline, CDR1 is KGHSH and CDR2 is LQKENI. CDR3 nucleotides: TGTGCCAGCTCACCGTCCGTCGGGACAGGGCAGGGAAAAGCGGGAGGGCCCGCCTACGAGCAGTACTTC. Its translation: CASSPSVGTGQGKAGGPAYEQYF.

The chain couples TRBV2 to TRBJ1-1, with D maybe TRBD1 (5 bases). Germline V gene sequence: CDR1 SNHLY, CDR2 FYNNEI. The CDR3 is 14 amino acids. Deletions cut 8 bases from V and 3 bases from J, with 16 bases between. In DNA, the CDR3 is TGTGCCAGCCTTGGGGGGGGTGTTTACACTGAAGCTTTCTTT. This translates into CASLGGGVYTEAFF.

The V and J genes are TRBV19 and TRBJ2-7; D is unclear. The CDR3 length is 13 residues. The V gene's germline CDR1 is LNHDA and CDR2 SQIVND (reference sequence). V was clipped by 3 bases and J by 0 bases, with 6 bases between them. In nucleotides, the CDR3 is TGTGCCAGTAGTATCAAAGCCTCCTACGAGCAGTACTTC. Translation: CASSIKASYEQYF.

The V gene is TRBV4-2, the J gene TRBJ2-4, with D perhaps TRBD1 (6 bases). Trimming took off 0 bases at V and 8 bases at J, with 14 bases between the two ends. The V gene's germline CDR1 is LGHNA and CDR2 YNFKEQ. The CDR3 has 15 amino acids. CDR3 protein: CASSQESGVSDIQYF. Here the CDR3 DNA reads TGTGCCAGCAGCCAAGAATCAGGGGTTTCTGACATTCAGTACTTC.

V and J are TRBV7-8 and TRBJ1-1; D may be TRBD1 (6 bases). CDR1 and CDR2 from the germline V gene are SGHVS and FQNEAQ. The CDR3 extends over 15 amino acids. V dropped 2 bases and J dropped 1 base, with 11 bases sitting between them. CDR3 region: CASSLLRTANTEAFF. The CDR3 coding sequence is TGTGCCAGCAGCTTACTGCGGACAGCGAACACTGAAGCTTTCTTT.

Worth noting for this clone: Other DNA sequences from this sample encode an identical CDR3 as well. The chain recombines TRBV30 with TRBJ1-1; D ambiguous. Trimming shortened V by 1 base and J by 1 base, and 4 bases separated the two germline ends. The length of the CDR3 is 12 residues. The V gene's germline CDR1 is GTSNPN and CDR2 SVGIG (reference sequence). CDR3 in DNA: TGTGCCTGGAGTGCTGGGAACACTGAAGCTTTCTTT. Encoded protein: CAWSAGNTEAFF.